This TCR beta chain was recorded in a study of regulatory T cells in long-lasting Graves disease. The germline gives CDR1 MNHEY, CDR2 SVGAGI. CDR3 length equals 15 residues. V lost 2 bases to trimming and J lost 2 bases; unmatched junction nucleotides: 4. Sequencing libraries for TCR beta were prepared with iRepertoire HTBI primers and Arm-PCR of CDR3 regions. Each CDR3 protein is one row after TCRdb ran MiXCR on the multiplex PCR reads. This sample has over 300,000 distinct CDR3 sequences, with around a fifth found just once. Stated time point: persistent/refractory GD, antithyroid drugs over 5 years with positive TRAb. Following extraction of RNA from PBMCs, that RNA was used to make the TCR library.

The sequencing here drew on peripheral blood mononuclear cells (PBMCs), taken when the disease was refractory, from a patient treated with antithyroid drugs. The sequence derives from a female donor with Graves disease. V gene TRBV6-5 combines with J gene TRBJ2-7; the match to TRBD1 covers 9 bases. CDR3 loop: CASSYGQGNTYEQYF. The CDR3 DNA is TGTGCCAGCAGTTACGGACAGGGGAATACCTACGAGCAGTACTTC.